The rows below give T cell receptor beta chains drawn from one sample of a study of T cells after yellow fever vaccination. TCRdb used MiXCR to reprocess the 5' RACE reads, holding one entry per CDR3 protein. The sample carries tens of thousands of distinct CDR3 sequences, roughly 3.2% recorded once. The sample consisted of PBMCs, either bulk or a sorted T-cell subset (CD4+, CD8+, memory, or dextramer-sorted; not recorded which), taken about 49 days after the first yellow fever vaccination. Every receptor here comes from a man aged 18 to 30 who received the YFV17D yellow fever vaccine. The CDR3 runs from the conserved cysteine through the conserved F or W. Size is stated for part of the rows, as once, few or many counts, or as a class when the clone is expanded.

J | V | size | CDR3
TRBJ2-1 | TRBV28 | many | CASSSGAYNEQFF
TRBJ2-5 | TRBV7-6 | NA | CASSLVRAEIGTQYF
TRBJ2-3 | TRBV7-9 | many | CASGGGSDTQYF
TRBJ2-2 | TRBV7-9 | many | CASSSAGTGYTGELFF
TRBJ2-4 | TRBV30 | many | CAWRGDRFWGAKNIQYF
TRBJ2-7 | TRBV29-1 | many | CSVEVSGVTYEQYF
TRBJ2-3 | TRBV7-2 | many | CASSLASLDTQYF
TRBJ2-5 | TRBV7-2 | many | CASSLAQKETQYF
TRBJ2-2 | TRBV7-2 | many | CASSIRRYTGELFF
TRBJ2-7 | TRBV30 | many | CACPLAGRSSYEQYF
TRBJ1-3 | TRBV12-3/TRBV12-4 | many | CASSPTGPGNTIYF
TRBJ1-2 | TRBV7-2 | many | CASSPPGSRVNGYTF
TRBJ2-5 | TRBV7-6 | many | CASSPLEQETQYF
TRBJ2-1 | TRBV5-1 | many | CASSLNRVSYNEQFF
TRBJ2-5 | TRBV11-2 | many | CASSRGAGRYQETQYF
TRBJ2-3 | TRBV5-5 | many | CASSLTGPHTDTQYF
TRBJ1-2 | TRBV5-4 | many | CASSLTGHGYTF
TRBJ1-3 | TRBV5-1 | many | CASSSGRGGSDTIYF
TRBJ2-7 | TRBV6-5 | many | CASRFSGHPYEQYF
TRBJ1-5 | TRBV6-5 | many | CASSSLRQGSNQPQHF